These 8 T cell receptor beta chains originate from one sample sequenced in a study of blood T cell repertoires in COVID-19. The protocol was immunoSEQ multiplex PCR, while the TCRdb copy is restricted to in-frame clones and leaves out a portion. The profile shows 230,000 or so clones, roughly 84% of them singletons. The sequenced sample consisted of PBMCs or T cells enriched from blood (not recorded which). The receptors were gathered from a man aged 45-65 years who had recovered from COVID-19.

With respect to this clone: The sample has other DNA sequences that encode this CDR3 too. The genes are TRBV7-2 and TRBJ2-1; 12 nucleotides match TRBD2. Germline V gene data show CDR1 as SGHTA and CDR2 as FQGNSA. The CDR3 has 15 residues. J gave up 5 bases and V 3 bases, and 2 bases lay outside the gene matches. CDR3 in DNA: TGTGCCAGCAGCTTGACTAGCGGGAGACACAATGAGCAGTTCTTC. Its translation is CASSLTSGRHNEQFF. Using reference TRBV7-2 and TRBJ2-1 for the parts outside the CDR3, the full variable domain is GAGVSQSPSNKVTEKGKDVELRCDPISGHTALYWYRQSLGQGLEFLIYFQGNSAPDKSGLPSDRFSAERTGGSVSTLTIQRTQQEDSAVYLCASSLTSGRHNEQFFGPGTRLTVL.

This chain connects TRBV7-3 to TRBJ2-1; D gene unclear. Germline V CDR1 and CDR2: SGHTA, FQGTGA. The CDR3 length is 13 residues. V lost 2 bases, J lost 5 bases, and 7 bases lay in between. The CDR3 DNA reads as TGTGCCAGCAGCTTATTTAGTGACAATGAGCAGTTCTTC. Translated, it gives CASSLFSDNEQFF.

The count of this clone is one. The CDR3 DNA reads as TGCGCCAGCAGTCAGACCGACAGGGTACAAGAGACCCAGTACTTC. As protein: CASSQTDRVQETQYF. J is TRBJ2-5 and V is TRBV4-3, with TRBD1 identical over 7 bases. J gave up 2 bases and V 6 bases, and 9 bases lay outside the gene matches. CDR1 is LGHNA and CDR2 is YSLEER in the germline V gene. The CDR3 runs to 15 residues.

This clone was counted once. The chain has TRBV18 and TRBJ1-3, with D possibly TRBD1 on 6 matching bases. The CDR3 covers 16 residues. V lost 0 bases and J 3 bases, leaving 12 bases between the germline ends. Germline V lookup: CDR1 KGHSH, CDR2 LQKENI. The CDR3 region has the DNA TGTGCCAGCTCACCACCAGGGACATACGGTGGAAACACCATATATTTT. It codes for CASSPPGTYGGNTIYF. The variable domain in full, with the rest retrieved from reference TRBV18 and TRBJ1-3, is NAGVMQNPRHLVRRRGQEARLRCSPMKGHSHVYWYRQLPEEGLKFMVYLQKENIIDESGMPKERFSAEFPKEGPSILRIQQVVRGDSAAYFCASSPPGTYGGNTIYFGEGSWLTVV.

The chain couples TRBV29-1 to TRBJ2-7, with D possibly being TRBD1 (6 bases). V was shortened by 5 bases and J by 4 bases, with 12 bases between the two germline ends. CDR3 length: 12 residues. Germline V gene data show CDR1 as SQVTM and CDR2 as ANQGSEA. In nucleotides, the CDR3 is TGCAGCGTTCGGGTAGGGGGATACGAGCAGTACTTC. Amino acids: CSVRVGGYEQYF.

The V call is TRBV6-5, the J call TRBJ2-2; TRBD2 agrees at 7 bases. CDR1 and CDR2 from the germline V gene are MNHEY and SVGAGI. The ends lost 5 bases at V and 4 bases at J; junction bases unmatched: 7. This CDR3 is 15 amino acids long. CDR3 in DNA: TGTGCCAGCAGTCTAGAGCCGGGAGGCACCGGGGAGCTGTTTTTT. Its translation: CASSLEPGGTGELFF.

This chain joins TRBV27 and TRBJ2-1; possible D gene TRBD2, 5 bases. The CDR3 has 12 residues. Germline CDR1 and CDR2: MNHEY and SMNVEV (reference sequence). Trimming cost V 6 bases and J 14 bases, with 17 bases left between them. The chain's CDR3 is CASSQEVGPKFF. CDR3 nucleotide sequence: TGTGCCAGCAGCCAGGAGGTGGGCCCCAAGTTCTTC.

The rearrangement joins TRBV11-3 to TRBJ2-7, with unresolved D. Germline V gives CDR1 SGHNT, CDR2 YENEEA. CDR3 length: 12 residues. Deletions cut 1 base from V and 4 bases from J, with 5 bases between. Here the CDR3 reads CASSLVSYEQYF. For the CDR3, the DNA is TGTGCCAGCAGCTTAGTTTCTTACGAGCAGTACTTC.